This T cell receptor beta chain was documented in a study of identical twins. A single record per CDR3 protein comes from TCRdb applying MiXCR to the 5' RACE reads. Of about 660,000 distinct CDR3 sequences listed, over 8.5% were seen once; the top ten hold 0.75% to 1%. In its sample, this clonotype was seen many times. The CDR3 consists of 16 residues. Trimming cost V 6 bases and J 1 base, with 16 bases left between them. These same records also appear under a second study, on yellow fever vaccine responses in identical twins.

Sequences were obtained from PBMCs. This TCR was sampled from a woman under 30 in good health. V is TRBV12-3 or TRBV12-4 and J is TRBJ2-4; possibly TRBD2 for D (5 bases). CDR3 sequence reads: CASSIAGVLAKNIQYF. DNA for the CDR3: TGTGCCAGCAGCATTGCCGGGGTCCTCGCCAAAAACATTCAGTACTTC.